The next 7 T cell receptor beta chains were all read from a single sample in a study of read filtering for tumor transcriptome and immune sequencing. Molecular barcoded adaptors covering alpha/delta and beta/gamma chains were used on around 400 ng RNA. TCRdb itself ran the reads through MiXCR, one entry per CDR3 protein. The profile covers tens of thousands of distinct CDR3 sequences, with around 20% appearing a single time and about a sixth taken by the ten largest. Sequencing input: a population of CD138-negative cells sorted from bone marrow. The source is a donor aged 40 or older with multiple myeloma.

This clonotype was recorded at least ten times. V and J are TRBV6-2 or TRBV6-3 and TRBJ2-6; D not certain. This CDR3 has 15 residues. Between the trimmed V and J ends, which lost 7 bases and 4 bases, there was a span of 14 bases. Germline CDR1 is MNHEY and CDR2 is SVGEGT. The CDR3 region is CASTSPPAGANVLTF. The CDR3 DNA is TGTGCCAGCACCAGCCCCCCGGCCGGGGCCAACGTCCTGACTTTC.

The table lists this clonotype with many counts. This chain joins TRBV7-3 and TRBJ2-1, with no clear D. CDR3 length equals 15 residues. In germline, CDR1 is SGHTA, CDR2 FQGTGA. V lost 2 bases, J lost 2 bases, and 10 bases lay in between. CDR3 residues: CASSLPTAPYNEQFF. The CDR3 nucleotides read TGTGCCAGCAGCTTACCCACGGCACCCTACAATGAGCAGTTCTTC.

This clonotype was counted many times. The V call is TRBV4-1, the J call TRBJ1-5, with D tentatively TRBD1 (5 bases). V gave up 0 bases and J gave up 13 bases, with 13 bases separating them. The CDR3 runs 13 residues. CDR1 and CDR2 (germline): MGHRA, YSYEKL. As DNA, the CDR3 is TGCGCCAGCAGCCAAGATTGGCGCGGGGGGCAGCATTTT. Residues: CASSQDWRGGQHF.

This clonotype appeared a few times. The J gene is TRBJ2-1, the V gene TRBV24-1, with 9 bases matching TRBD1. The CDR3 has 15 residues. The germline V gene encodes CDR1 KGHDR and CDR2 SFDVKD. The J segment lost 5 bases and the V segment lost 5 bases, leaving 6 bases of the junction unmatched. The CDR3 sequence is CATSVTGTGNNEQFF. DNA of the CDR3: TGTGCCACCAGTGTAACCGGGACAGGGAACAATGAGCAGTTCTTC.

This clonotype was seen ten or more times. V usage is TRBV6-1 and J usage is TRBJ2-1, with a weak D call TRBD2 (5 bases). This CDR3 is built from 15 residues. Trimming pared 8 bases from V and 0 bases from J, leaving 14 bases between. Germline loops: CDR1 MNHNS, CDR2 SASEGT. The CDR3 coding sequence is TGTGCCAGCCGCCGGGATGCGGACTCCTACAATGAGCAGTTCTTC. It codes for CASRRDADSYNEQFF.

This clonotype occurred many times. CDR3 nucleotides: TGTGCCAGCAGTTTATCTACTAGCGGCAACACAGATACGCAGTATTTT. This gives the protein CASSLSTSGNTDTQYF. The chain combines TRBV28 with TRBJ2-3, with 8 bases lining up with TRBD2. V trimming: 1 base; J trimming: 2 bases; junction bases outside the gene matches: 5. The germline CDR1 and CDR2 sequences are MDHEN and SYDVKM. The CDR3 is 16 amino acids.

This clonotype was found many times. This chain uses TRBV6-4 with TRBJ2-5; D may be TRBD1 or TRBD2 (5 bases each). The germline V gene encodes CDR1 MRHNA and CDR2 SNTAGT. Trimming cost V 6 bases and J 2 bases, with 13 bases left between them. The CDR3 runs 14 residues. The CDR3 here is CASRSRGRQETQYF. DNA for the CDR3: TGTGCCAGCAGGAGTAGGGGACGACAAGAGACCCAGTACTTC.